This T cell receptor (beta chain) is from a study of OX40 agonist ivuxolimab in advanced cancers. Study results and caveats: Some patients without response likewise showed low normalized clonal expansion. More expanded clones were seen, on average, in CD8+ T cells than in CD4+. Partial responders at 0.1-3.0 mg/kg had among the lowest clonal expansion.

The protocol was immunoSEQ multiplex PCR, while the TCRdb copy is restricted to in-frame clones and leaves out a portion. The top ten clones hold less than 6% of a sample with roughly 64,000 clones, roughly nine tenths of them seen once. Exclusion applied to patients with autoimmune disease history or systemic immunosuppression. As concerns this clone: Its antigen is unknown.

The sequencing here drew on CD4+ or CD8+ T cells sorted from blood, taken in a trial of the OX40 agonist ivuxolimab. The TCR sequence derives from an adult with an advanced solid tumor such as melanoma, head and neck, liver or kidney cancer.

This CDR3 reads CASSLGLAGVINTGELFF. For the CDR3, the DNA is TGCGCCAGCAGCTTGGGACTAGCGGGGGTAATCAACACCGGGGAGCTGTTTTTT. The V call is TRBV5-1, the J call TRBJ2-2; TRBD2 aligns across 12 bases. The CDR3 has 18 amino acids. After removal of 0 bases from V and 2 bases from J, the junction contained 5 bases not matched to a gene. Germline assignment: CDR1 SGHRS and CDR2 YFSETQ.